This T cell receptor beta chain was observed in a study of blood T cell repertoires in COVID-19. Patients at the Seattle site were enrolled during active infection and followed longitudinally. The CDR3 loop spans 15 amino acids. V shed 0 bases and J 5 bases; nucleotides not matched to a gene: 5. The germline V gene encodes CDR1 KGHSY and CDR2 FQNENV. In the study's own analysis: Amplification of reference gene primers was used by the study to estimate nucleated cell counts. Repertoires were generated with immunoSEQ multiplex PCR, while TCRdb's copy carries only in-frame clones and drops some. V and J calls and clone size follow that table, whereas D and trimming were derived from the DNA. The sample contains 350,000 or so clones, approximately 90% of which appear only once. The table lists this clone with a few counts.

This TCR was sampled from a woman in her sixties with COVID-19, enrolled during active disease. This rearrangement joins TRBV16 to TRBJ1-2, with 8 bases that match TRBD1. Sequenced material: peripheral blood. CDR3 bases: TGTGCCAGCAGCCAATCCCCAGGGGGCGGATATGGCTACACCTTC. Translated: CASSQSPGGGYGYTF.